This T cell receptor beta chain came from a study of CD8 T cells in ankylosing spondylitis. This clonotype was counted a few times. The germline CDR1 and CDR2 sequences are GTSNPN and SVGIG (reference sequence). Trimming stripped 2 bases from V and 0 bases from J, with 5 bases between. The CDR3 length is 14 residues. TCRdb re-derived calls from the 5' RACE reads in MiXCR, one entry per CDR3 protein. The sample lists about 250,000 distinct CDR3 sequences; more than 20% were seen once. This receptor was obtained from a male donor with ankylosing spondylitis or in good health (not recorded which). Source material: blood, either unsorted or a sorted T cell fraction (not recorded which). The V and J genes are TRBV30 and TRBJ2-6, with no clear D. CDR3 DNA sequence: TGTGCCTGGAGTAGGGACTCTGGGGCCAACGTCCTGACTTTC. This codes for CAWSRDSGANVLTF.